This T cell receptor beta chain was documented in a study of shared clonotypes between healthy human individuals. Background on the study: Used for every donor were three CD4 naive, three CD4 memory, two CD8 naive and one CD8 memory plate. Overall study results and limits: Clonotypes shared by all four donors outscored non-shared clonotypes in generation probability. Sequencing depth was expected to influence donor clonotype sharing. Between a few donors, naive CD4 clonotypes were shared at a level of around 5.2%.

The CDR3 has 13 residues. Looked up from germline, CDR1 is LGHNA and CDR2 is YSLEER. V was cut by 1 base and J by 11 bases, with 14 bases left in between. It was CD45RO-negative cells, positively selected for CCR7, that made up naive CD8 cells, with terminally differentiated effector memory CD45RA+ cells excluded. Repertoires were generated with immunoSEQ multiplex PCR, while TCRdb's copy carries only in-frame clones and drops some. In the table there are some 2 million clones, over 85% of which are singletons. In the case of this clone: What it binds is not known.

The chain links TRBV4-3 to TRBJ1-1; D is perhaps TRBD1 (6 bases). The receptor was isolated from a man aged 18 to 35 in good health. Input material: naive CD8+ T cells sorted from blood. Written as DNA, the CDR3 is TGCGCCAGCAGCCAAGGCACAGGGTCTTGGGCTTTCTTT. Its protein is CASSQGTGSWAFF.